One and the same sample provided the 21 T cell receptor beta chains below, sequenced in a study of cytomegalovirus exposure and HLA in healthy donors. It was with 60 Vbeta and 13 Jbeta primers that the PCR ran. Sequenced by immunoSEQ multiplex PCR; TCRdb stores in-frame clones only, minus some. The table includes about 270,000 clones, under 80% detected once. Sequenced: PBMCs. The origin of the receptors is a female donor in good health and CMV-seronegative.

V and J are TRBV5-1 and TRBJ2-1; D is perhaps TRBD2 (6 bases). The CDR3 is made up of 18 amino acids. The V and J ends lost 1 base and 4 bases respectively, with 21 bases between them. Germline V gives CDR1 SGHRS, CDR2 YFSETQ. The CDR3 sequence: CASSLNPTSLSGYNEQFF. Here the CDR3 DNA reads TGCGCCAGCAGCTTGAACCCTACTAGTTTAAGCGGGTACAATGAGCAGTTCTTC.

In this sample, this clone turned up a few times. J is TRBJ2-7 and V is TRBV5-1; D is possibly TRBD2 (6 bases). The CDR3 has 14 amino acids. Deletions cut 1 base from V and 5 bases from J, with 13 bases between. The V gene's germline CDR1 is SGHRS and CDR2 YFSETQ. The CDR3 region has the DNA TGCGCCAGCAGCTTGAGGAGGGATCGCGACGAGCAGTACTTC. This gives the protein CASSLRRDRDEQYF. Full variable domain (rest looked up from reference TRBV5-1 and TRBJ2-7): KAGVTQTPRYLIKTRGQQVTLSCSPISGHRSVSWYQQTPGQGLQFLFEYFSETQRNKGNFPGRFSGRQFSNSRSEMNVSTLELGDSALYLCASSLRRDRDEQYFGPGTRLTVT.

The chain links TRBV5-1 to TRBJ1-1, with TRBD1 identical over 8 bases. J gave up 0 bases and V 0 bases, and 1 base lay outside the gene matches. In germline, CDR1 is SGHRS, CDR2 YFSETQ. The CDR3 loop spans 15 amino acids. CDR3 nucleotide sequence: TGCGCCAGCAGCTTGGGGACAGGGATGAACACTGAAGCTTTCTTT. This translates into CASSLGTGMNTEAFF. Together with reference TRBV5-1 and TRBJ1-1, the CDR3 gives the full variable domain: KAGVTQTPRYLIKTRGQQVTLSCSPISGHRSVSWYQQTPGQGLQFLFEYFSETQRNKGNFPGRFSGRQFSNSRSEMNVSTLELGDSALYLCASSLGTGMNTEAFFGQGTRLTVV.

The chain uses TRBV10-3 and TRBJ1-5, with no clear D. The V and J ends lost 0 bases and 2 bases respectively, with 17 bases between them. The CDR3 has 18 residues. Germline CDR1 is ENHRY and CDR2 is SYGVKD. CDR3 bases: TGTGCCATCAGTGAGTCCCTCGTTAGTCTGTCGGGCAATCAGCCCCAGCATTTT. It translates to CAISESLVSLSGNQPQHF.

This chain joins TRBV7-9 and TRBJ2-1, with D tentatively TRBD2 (6 bases). This CDR3 is 16 amino acids long. CDR1 is SEHNR and CDR2 is FQNEAQ in the germline V gene (reference sequence). Trimming stripped 5 bases from V and 0 bases from J, with 14 bases between. CDR3 DNA sequence: TGTGCCAGCAGCCCCCCATTCGGGAGCTCCTACAATGAGCAGTTCTTC. Protein product: CASSPPFGSSYNEQFF.

The gene calls are TRBV6-1 and TRBJ2-3; D not certain. The CDR3 sequence is 15 residues long. Germline CDR1 MNHNS, CDR2 SASEGT. Trimming cost V 8 bases and J 6 bases, with 21 bases left between them. The CDR3 is CASSLRRPGSDTQYF. In DNA, the CDR3 is TGTGCCAGCTCCCTCCGCCGGCCCGGGTCGGATACGCAGTATTTT.

The V call is TRBV5-4, the J call TRBJ1-1; the D is unclear. CDR3 length: 15 residues. Per germline, CDR1 SGHNT and CDR2 YYREEE (reference sequence). Trimming took 4 bases from V and 6 from J, leaving 19 bases between them. This CDR3 reads CASSLFGALRAEAFF. CDR3 coding DNA: TGTGCCAGCAGCCTCTTCGGCGCCCTCCGGGCTGAAGCTTTCTTT.

This chain connects TRBV29-1 to TRBJ2-7; the match to TRBD2 covers 8 bases. With V trimmed by 5 bases and J by 6 bases, 9 bases remained unmatched. The CDR3 totals 13 residues. The germline V gene encodes CDR1 SQVTM and CDR2 ANQGSEA. The CDR3 sequence is CSVHGGALSEQYF. DNA for the CDR3: TGCAGCGTTCACGGGGGGGCTTTATCCGAGCAGTACTTC.

CDR3 region: CASLPGTGWGQPQHF. The CDR3 nucleotides are TGTGCCAGTCTCCCGGGGACAGGGTGGGGTCAGCCCCAGCATTTT. The rearrangement joins TRBV19 to TRBJ1-5; TRBD1 matches 9 bases. Per the germline V gene, CDR1 is LNHDA and CDR2 is SQIVND (reference sequence). The CDR3 sequence is 15 residues long. The ends lost 8 bases at V and 6 bases at J; junction bases unmatched: 11. The full variable domain, completed using reference TRBV19 and TRBJ1-5, is DGGITQSPKYLFRKEGQNVTLSCEQNLNHDAMYWYRQDPGQGLRLIYYSQIVNDFQKGDIAEGYSVSREKKESFPLTVTSAQKNPTAFYLCASLPGTGWGQPQHFGDGTRLSIL.

The chain joins TRBV19 to TRBJ1-3; D may be TRBD1 (6 bases). This CDR3 contains 16 residues. V lost 3 bases, J lost 0 bases, and 12 bases lay in between. Germline-derived CDR1 and CDR2 are LNHDA and SQIVND (reference sequence). In nucleotides, the CDR3 is TGTGCCAGTAGTATCACAGGGACCACCTCTGGAAACACCATATATTTT. This codes for CASSITGTTSGNTIYF.

This chain joins TRBV18 and TRBJ1-1; 11 nucleotides agree with TRBD1. The CDR3 loop spans 16 amino acids. The V and J ends lost 1 base and 5 bases, in that order; junction bases with no gene match: 6. The germline CDR1 and CDR2 sequences are KGHSH and LQKENI. CDR3 region: CASSPQLGTGGTEAFF. The DNA of the CDR3 is TGTGCCAGCTCACCACAACTCGGGACAGGGGGGACTGAAGCTTTCTTT.

The chain uses TRBV10-3 and TRBJ2-1, with D unresolved. V was trimmed by 3 bases and J by 0 bases, leaving 9 bases between them. Germline V CDR1 and CDR2: ENHRY, SYGVKD. The CDR3 length is 15 residues. CDR3 in DNA: TGTGCCATCAGTGACGGCGCGGTCTCCTACAATGAGCAGTTCTTC. Amino acids: CAISDGAVSYNEQFF.

V gene TRBV30 combines with J gene TRBJ2-7, with 10 positions matching TRBD1. The CDR3 loop spans 15 amino acids. CDR1 is GTSNPN and CDR2 is SVGIG in the germline V gene (reference sequence). V was clipped by 4 bases and J by 0 bases; unmatched bases: 6. DNA for the CDR3: TGTGCCTGGAAAAGGACAGGGGGTTACTCCTACGAGCAGTACTTC. Amino acids: CAWKRTGGYSYEQYF.

The chain's CDR3 is CASSIPWPGLADYEQYF. The CDR3 DNA reads TGTGCCAGCAGCATACCATGGCCGGGACTAGCAGACTACGAGCAGTACTTC. The V gene is TRBV21-1, the J gene TRBJ2-7; the table assigns TRBD2, which was not confirmed against the DNA. TRBV21-1 is a documented pseudogene. The CDR3 totals 17 residues.

V usage is TRBV5-1 and J usage is TRBJ2-3, with TRBD1 matching over 11 bases. The CDR3 contains 16 residues. The J segment lost 7 bases and the V segment lost 0 bases, leaving 7 bases of the junction unmatched. Germline V gene lookup returns CDR1 SGHRS and CDR2 YFSETQ. This chain's CDR3 is CASSLEPGQGVNTQYF. DNA for the CDR3: TGCGCCAGCAGCTTGGAACCGGGACAGGGGGTAAATACGCAGTATTTT.

V gene TRBV28 combines with J gene TRBJ1-2; TRBD1 aligns across 7 bases. From germline, CDR1 is MDHEN and CDR2 SYDVKM. V shed 0 bases and J 8 bases; nucleotides not matched to a gene: 9. The CDR3 loop spans 15 amino acids. The CDR3 reads CASSLWETGQPGYTF. CDR3 DNA sequence: TGTGCCAGCAGTTTATGGGAGACAGGGCAACCCGGCTACACCTTC.

The chain combines TRBV19 with TRBJ1-6; D gene ambiguous. From germline, CDR1 is LNHDA and CDR2 SQIVND (reference sequence). The CDR3 covers 18 residues. The germline V and J ends were trimmed by 3 bases and 0 bases, with 15 bases remaining between them. CDR3 nucleotide sequence: TGTGCCAGTAGTATGCGACAAGGCGGGAGCTCCTATAATTCACCCCTCCACTTT. Translation gives CASSMRQGGSSYNSPLHF.

The chain couples TRBV29-1 to TRBJ1-1; the match to TRBD1 covers 7 bases. The length of the CDR3 is 15 residues. CDR1 is SQVTM, CDR2 ANQGSEA, per germline. Trimming at V came to 2 bases and at J to 2 bases, leaving 8 bases not matched to a gene. Written as DNA, the CDR3 is TGCAGCGTTGAAACGAAGGGACAGACTAACACTGAAGCTTTCTTT. Protein product: CSVETKGQTNTEAFF.

Note on this clone: Other DNA sequences in this sample translate to the same CDR3. The rearrangement uses TRBV4-2 and TRBJ2-7; 11 bases fit TRBD2. There are 15 residues in the CDR3. Trimming took 4 bases from V and 0 from J; bases not matched to a gene: 2. From germline, CDR1 is LGHNA and CDR2 YNFKEQ. The CDR3 DNA is TGTGCCAGCAGCCTCGGGACTAGCGGCTCCTACGAGCAGTACTTC. Protein product: CASSLGTSGSYEQYF.

V is TRBV2 and J is TRBJ2-2; D is undetermined. Germline V lookup: CDR1 SNHLY, CDR2 FYNNEI. V lost 1 base to trimming and J lost 7 bases, with 10 bases between them. The CDR3 consists of 14 residues. The CDR3 protein is CASSEVRAFGELFF. CDR3 in DNA: TGTGCCAGCAGTGAAGTGCGAGCCTTCGGGGAGCTGTTTTTT.

V usage is TRBV7-9 and J usage is TRBJ2-1; TRBD2 is a possible D gene (5 bases). V lost 5 bases to trimming and J lost 10 bases, with 18 bases between them. Germline lookup yields CDR1 SEHNR and CDR2 FQNEAQ (reference sequence). The CDR3 extends over 14 amino acids. The chain's CDR3 is CASSPWGAGNEQFF. CDR3 in DNA: TGTGCCAGCAGCCCCTGGGGAGCCGGGAACGAGCAGTTCTTC.